Listed below are T cell receptor beta chains from one sample, sequenced in a study of radiotherapy plus CTLA-4 blockade in lung cancer. Profiling relied on immunoSEQ multiplex PCR, and the TCRdb table lists in-frame clones only, not all of them. Of approximately 46,000 clones in the sample, 85% were seen once. The sequencing used peripheral blood, collected from a patient treated with radiotherapy plus ipilimumab. The receptors come from a human donor with non-small cell lung cancer whose response to radiotherapy plus ipilimumab could not be evaluated. The CDR3 runs from the conserved cysteine through the conserved F or W. Each record gives: V gene, clone size, D gene, J gene, CDR3 DNA, CDR3 protein. A D gene is named only where the DNA matches it firmly. Size is stated for part of the rows, as once, few or many counts, or as a class when the clone is expanded.

V gene: TRBV6-5; clone size: NA; D gene: NA; J gene: TRBJ1-2; CDR3 DNA: TGTGCCAGCAGTACCGGGACCGCCCCGGGAGACTACACCTTC; CDR3 protein: CASSTGTAPGDYTF
V gene: TRBV28; clone size: few; D gene: TRBD1; J gene: TRBJ2-7; CDR3 DNA: TGTGCCAGCAGTGCCATGGACAGGACCACCTACGAGCAGTACTTC; CDR3 protein: CASSAMDRTTYEQYF
V gene: TRBV7-9; clone size: NA; D gene: NA; J gene: TRBJ2-7; CDR3 DNA: TGTGCCAGCAGCTCGGGGGTCCCAGGCGAGCAGTACTTC; CDR3 protein: CASSSGVPGEQYF
V gene: TRBV29-1; clone size: few; D gene: NA; J gene: TRBJ1-1; CDR3 DNA: TGCAGCGTTGAAGTCGGGGGAGGAACAGGTGAAGCTTTCTTT; CDR3 protein: CSVEVGGGTGEAFF
V gene: TRBV7-9; clone size: NA; D gene: TRBD1; J gene: TRBJ1-6; CDR3 DNA: TGTGCCAGCAGCTCGGATGAGGGGACAGGGAATTCACCCCTCCACTTT; CDR3 protein: CASSSDEGTGNSPLHF
V gene: TRBV6-5; clone size: NA; D gene: NA; J gene: TRBJ1-5; CDR3 DNA: TGTGCCAGCAGGGCCCATCACGGAGATCAGCCCCAGCATTTT; CDR3 protein: CASRAHHGDQPQHF
V gene: TRBV6-1; clone size: NA; D gene: NA; J gene: TRBJ1-5; CDR3 DNA: TGTGCCAGCGTTACCTTCAGGGGCAATCAGCCCCAGCATTTT; CDR3 protein: CASVTFRGNQPQHF
V gene: TRBV7-3; clone size: NA; D gene: NA; J gene: TRBJ1-1; CDR3 DNA: TGTGCCAGCAGCTTAACAGGGGCGGACACTGAAGCTTTCTTT; CDR3 protein: CASSLTGADTEAFF
V gene: TRBV19; clone size: few; D gene: NA; J gene: TRBJ1-1; CDR3 DNA: TGTGCCAGTAGTATAATCTCAGGGGACACTGAAGCTTTCTTT; CDR3 protein: CASSIISGDTEAFF
V gene: TRBV14; clone size: NA; D gene: NA; J gene: TRBJ1-1; CDR3 DNA: TGTGCCAGCAGCCAACAACCTCGGGGGGAGGCTTTCTTT; CDR3 protein: CASSQQPRGEAFF
V gene: TRBV9; clone size: NA; D gene: TRBD2; J gene: TRBJ2-1; CDR3 DNA: TGTGCCAGCAGCGCCGGGGGTAGCGGGGGCAATGAGCAGTTCTTC; CDR3 protein: CASSAGGSGGNEQFF
V gene: TRBV27; clone size: NA; D gene: TRBD1; J gene: TRBJ2-3; CDR3 DNA: TGTGCCAGCAGTTTAGGAATTCGGACAGGAGTGGGTACAGATACGCAGTATTTT; CDR3 protein: CASSLGIRTGVGTDTQYF
V gene: TRBV11-2; clone size: NA; D gene: NA; J gene: TRBJ1-2; CDR3 DNA: TGTGCCAGCAGCTTAGAGTCTCGTGGCTACACCTTC; CDR3 protein: CASSLESRGYTF
V gene: TRBV9; clone size: NA; D gene: NA; J gene: TRBJ2-2; CDR3 DNA: TGTGCCAGCAGCGCATACGTTGGACAGCCGAACACCGGGGAGCTGTTTTTT; CDR3 protein: CASSAYVGQPNTGELFF
V gene: TRBV19; clone size: NA; D gene: TRBD2; J gene: TRBJ2-1; CDR3 DNA: TGTGCCAGTAGCCTATGGGGGACTAGCGGGAATGAGCAGTTCTTC; CDR3 protein: CASSLWGTSGNEQFF
V gene: TRBV5-4; clone size: NA; D gene: TRBD2; J gene: TRBJ2-7; CDR3 DNA: TGTGCCAGCAGCTTGTCGTTGACTAGCGGTTACTACGAGCAGTACTTC; CDR3 protein: CASSLSLTSGYYEQYF
V gene: TRBV28; clone size: NA; D gene: TRBD1; J gene: TRBJ1-2; CDR3 DNA: TGTGCCAGCAGCGATCAGGGGGGCGATGGCTACACCTTC; CDR3 protein: CASSDQGGDGYTF
V gene: TRBV7-9; clone size: NA; D gene: NA; J gene: TRBJ1-1; CDR3 DNA: TGTGCCAGCAGCGCCCAAATAACGGGAACGACTGAAGCTTTCTTT; CDR3 protein: CASSAQITGTTEAFF
V gene: TRBV28; clone size: NA; D gene: NA; J gene: TRBJ1-5; CDR3 DNA: TGTGCCAGCAGTTTCCGGGGTAGGGAAATAGGTCAGCCCCAGCATTTT; CDR3 protein: CASSFRGREIGQPQHF
V gene: TRBV5-4; clone size: NA; D gene: TRBD2; J gene: TRBJ2-1; CDR3 DNA: TGTGCCAGCAGCCTCGGACTAGCCAATGAGCAGTTCTTC; CDR3 protein: CASSLGLANEQFF
V gene: TRBV6-6; clone size: NA; D gene: TRBD2; J gene: TRBJ2-2; CDR3 DNA: TGTGCCAGCAGTTTTATAGCGGGAGGAGCCGGGGAGCTGTTTTTT; CDR3 protein: CASSFIAGGAGELFF
V gene: TRBV4-3; clone size: NA; D gene: TRBD2; J gene: TRBJ2-3; CDR3 DNA: TGCGCCAGCAGCCCCCGGGGGGGAACTAGCGGAACAGATACGCAGTATTTT; CDR3 protein: CASSPRGGTSGTDTQYF
V gene: TRBV7-2; clone size: once; D gene: NA; J gene: TRBJ1-1; CDR3 DNA: TGTGCCAGCAGCCCCTATAGCGGGGGCGAAGCTTTCTTT; CDR3 protein: CASSPYSGGEAFF
V gene: TRBV7-9; clone size: once; D gene: TRBD2; J gene: TRBJ2-2; CDR3 DNA: TGTGCCAGCAGCTTAGCTAGCGGGTCAACCGGGGAGCTGTTTTTT; CDR3 protein: CASSLASGSTGELFF
V gene: TRBV27; clone size: NA; D gene: TRBD1; J gene: TRBJ1-5; CDR3 DNA: TGTGCCAGCAGTGCCCGACAGGGGCCAGGGCCCCAGCATTTT; CDR3 protein: CASSARQGPGPQHF
V gene: TRBV4-3; clone size: NA; D gene: TRBD2; J gene: TRBJ2-3; CDR3 DNA: TGCGCCAGCAGCCAAACGGGACTAGCGGACCACACAGATACGCAGTATTTT; CDR3 protein: CASSQTGLADHTDTQYF
V gene: TRBV11-2; clone size: NA; D gene: NA; J gene: TRBJ1-1; CDR3 DNA: TGTGCCAGCAGCTTAGACCCCCTAAATCCCTTGAACACTGAAGCTTTCTTT; CDR3 protein: CASSLDPLNPLNTEAFF
V gene: TRBV7-2; clone size: NA; D gene: TRBD2; J gene: TRBJ2-7; CDR3 DNA: TGTGCCAGCAGCTTTCGTAGCGGGAGTTACGAGCAGTACTTC; CDR3 protein: CASSFRSGSYEQYF
V gene: TRBV28; clone size: NA; D gene: NA; J gene: TRBJ1-5; CDR3 DNA: TGTGCCAGTACCAAGACATCAGGGGATGTGAAGCCCCAGCATTTT; CDR3 protein: CASTKTSGDVKPQHF
V gene: TRBV5-1; clone size: NA; D gene: TRBD2; J gene: TRBJ2-3; CDR3 DNA: TGCGCCAGCAGCTCGGAGCGGGGGGCTAGCACAGATACGCAGTATTTT; CDR3 protein: CASSSERGASTDTQYF
V gene: TRBV28; clone size: NA; D gene: NA; J gene: TRBJ1-2; CDR3 DNA: TGTGCCAGCAGGGAGAACAGGGTAGCGGGCTATGGCTACACCTTC; CDR3 protein: CASRENRVAGYGYTF
V gene: TRBV18; clone size: NA; D gene: TRBD2; J gene: TRBJ2-5; CDR3 DNA: TGTGCCAGCTCACCATCCGGGACTAGCTCTGAGACCCAGTACTTC; CDR3 protein: CASSPSGTSSETQYF
V gene: TRBV4-3; clone size: NA; D gene: NA; J gene: TRBJ1-1; CDR3 DNA: TGCGCCAGCAGCCAAGACAGTACCGCTGAAGCTTTCTTT; CDR3 protein: CASSQDSTAEAFF
V gene: TRBV20-1; clone size: NA; D gene: NA; J gene: TRBJ2-7; CDR3 DNA: TGCAGTGCTAGAGCCTACTACGAGCAGTACTTC; CDR3 protein: CSARAYYEQYF
V gene: TRBV28; clone size: NA; D gene: TRBD1; J gene: TRBJ2-7; CDR3 DNA: TGTGCCAGCAGTCAGACAGGGATCTACGAGCAGTACTTC; CDR3 protein: CASSQTGIYEQYF
V gene: TRBV15; clone size: NA; D gene: TRBD1; J gene: TRBJ2-2; CDR3 DNA: TGTGCCACCAGCAGATGGACAGGGTTCACCGGGGAGCTGTTTTTT; CDR3 protein: CATSRWTGFTGELFF
V gene: TRBV11-2; clone size: NA; D gene: NA; J gene: TRBJ2-4; CDR3 DNA: TGTGCCAGCAGCCCTGGACAGGGCGGGGGCATTCAGTACTTC; CDR3 protein: CASSPGQGGGIQYF
V gene: TRBV11-3; clone size: NA; D gene: NA; J gene: TRBJ2-1; CDR3 DNA: TGTGCCAGCGCCCTAGATGGCTATGAGCAGTTCTTC; CDR3 protein: CASALDGYEQFF
V gene: TRBV7-8; clone size: once; D gene: TRBD2; J gene: TRBJ2-1; CDR3 DNA: TGTGCCAGCAGCTTATTAGCGGGCTACAATGAGCAGTTCTTC; CDR3 protein: CASSLLAGYNEQFF
V gene: TRBV18; clone size: NA; D gene: NA; J gene: TRBJ2-1; CDR3 DNA: TGTGCCAGCTCACCCCTTACGGGGGACAATGAGCAGTTCTTC; CDR3 protein: CASSPLTGDNEQFF
V gene: TRBV19; clone size: NA; D gene: TRBD1; J gene: TRBJ1-5; CDR3 DNA: TGTGCCAGTTCAACAGGGGTTGGACGCAATCAGCCCCAGCATTTT; CDR3 protein: CASSTGVGRNQPQHF
V gene: TRBV7-2; clone size: few; D gene: NA; J gene: TRBJ2-7; CDR3 DNA: TGTGCCAGCAGCTTGAGGGTCCAGTACGAGCAGTACTTC; CDR3 protein: CASSLRVQYEQYF
V gene: TRBV5-1; clone size: NA; D gene: TRBD2; J gene: TRBJ2-1; CDR3 DNA: TGCGCCAGCAGCCGCGGACTAGCGGCATACAATGAGCAGTTCTTC; CDR3 protein: CASSRGLAAYNEQFF
V gene: TRBV11-2; clone size: NA; D gene: NA; J gene: TRBJ1-2; CDR3 DNA: TGTGCCAGCAGCCCGGGGGGAGGGCATGGCTACACCTTC; CDR3 protein: CASSPGGGHGYTF
V gene: TRBV4-3; clone size: NA; D gene: NA; J gene: TRBJ1-2; CDR3 DNA: TGCGCCAGCAGCCAAGATTCGACACTCTATGGCTACACCTTC; CDR3 protein: CASSQDSTLYGYTF
V gene: TRBV25-1; clone size: once; D gene: TRBD1; J gene: TRBJ1-2; CDR3 DNA: TGTGCCAGCAGTGAGTCAGGGGGCTTCGGGGGCTACACCTTC; CDR3 protein: CASSESGGFGGYTF
V gene: TRBV5-5; clone size: NA; D gene: TRBD2; J gene: TRBJ2-7; CDR3 DNA: TGTGCCAGCAGCTTGACTAGCGGGAAGGCGCAAGAGCAGTACTTC; CDR3 protein: CASSLTSGKAQEQYF
V gene: TRBV7-8; clone size: NA; D gene: NA; J gene: TRBJ1-4; CDR3 DNA: TGTGCCAGCAGCCCACGGGGGGGTGTTGTTGAAAAACTGTTTTTT; CDR3 protein: CASSPRGGVVEKLFF
V gene: TRBV11-3; clone size: NA; D gene: NA; J gene: TRBJ2-1; CDR3 DNA: TGTGCCAGCAGCCCAGGGGAGGGCAGGCCGTCCTACAATGAGCAGTTCTTC; CDR3 protein: CASSPGEGRPSYNEQFF
V gene: TRBV4-1; clone size: NA; D gene: TRBD1; J gene: TRBJ2-3; CDR3 DNA: TGCGCCAGCAGCCAAGAAGGGCAGGGGGCTACAGATACGCAGTATTTT; CDR3 protein: CASSQEGQGATDTQYF
V gene: TRBV19; clone size: NA; D gene: NA; J gene: TRBJ2-5; CDR3 DNA: TGTGCCAGTAGAGACAGTCCCCAAGAGACCCAGTACTTC; CDR3 protein: CASRDSPQETQYF
V gene: TRBV15; clone size: NA; D gene: TRBD2; J gene: TRBJ2-2; CDR3 DNA: TGTGCCACCAGCAGAGATCGCGGGGGTTACACCGGGGAGCTGTTTTTT; CDR3 protein: CATSRDRGGYTGELFF
V gene: TRBV27; clone size: NA; D gene: TRBD2; J gene: TRBJ2-1; CDR3 DNA: TGTGCCAGCAGGGGCGGGACTAGCCAGTTCTTC; CDR3 protein: CASRGGTSQFF
V gene: TRBV11-2; clone size: NA; D gene: TRBD2; J gene: TRBJ2-1; CDR3 DNA: TGTGCCAGCAGCGCCACTAGCGGGAGTTGGGGTGAGCAGTTCTTC; CDR3 protein: CASSATSGSWGEQFF
V gene: TRBV7-2; clone size: NA; D gene: NA; J gene: TRBJ2-7; CDR3 DNA: TGTGCCAGCAGCCAGAACGCAGGGTTTTCCTACGAGCAGTACTTC; CDR3 protein: CASSQNAGFSYEQYF
V gene: TRBV28; clone size: few; D gene: TRBD2; J gene: TRBJ2-3; CDR3 DNA: TGTGCCAGCAGTTTAGGGCAACTAGCGGGAGGTCAAGATACGCAGTATTTT; CDR3 protein: CASSLGQLAGGQDTQYF
V gene: TRBV7-2; clone size: NA; D gene: TRBD1; J gene: TRBJ1-4; CDR3 DNA: TGTGCCAGCGCCGTGGCAGGGGGCAGTGAAAAACTGTTTTTT; CDR3 protein: CASAVAGGSEKLFF
V gene: TRBV19; clone size: NA; D gene: NA; J gene: TRBJ2-6; CDR3 DNA: TGTGCCAGTAGTATGGGACACCTCTCTGGGGCCAACGTCCTGACTTTC; CDR3 protein: CASSMGHLSGANVLTF
V gene: TRBV6-1; clone size: NA; D gene: NA; J gene: TRBJ2-1; CDR3 DNA: TGTGCCAGCAACAGCTACAATGAGCAGTTCTTC; CDR3 protein: CASNSYNEQFF
V gene: TRBV5-1; clone size: NA; D gene: NA; J gene: TRBJ2-3; CDR3 DNA: TGCGCCAGCAGCGTAAACAGGGCAGATACGCAGTATTTT; CDR3 protein: CASSVNRADTQYF